A single T cell receptor (beta chain) is shown here with its context. Its antigen is currently unknown. This sample is drawn from a study of early T cells in non-severe SARS-CoV-2 infection. Study outcomes and limitations: VDJdb matching skewed toward anti-spike CD8 responses, missing private and CD4 specificities.

Unique molecular identifiers (one per individual cDNA molecule) were attached. Using its own MiXCR run on the 5' RACE reads, TCRdb lists one record per CDR3 protein. The sample lists fewer than 65,000 distinct CDR3 sequences; approximately 9.7% were seen once. Germline CDR1 reads DFQATT; CDR2 reads SNEGSKA (reference sequence). The V and J ends lost 6 bases and 5 bases, in that order; junction bases with no gene match: 3. The CDR3 consists of 11 residues. V and J are TRBV20-1 and TRBJ1-1; TRBD1 agrees at 7 bases. The source is an adult who was a healthcare worker with PCR-confirmed SARS-CoV-2 infection or an uninfected control (not recorded which). Sequences were obtained from whole blood. DNA of the CDR3: TGCAGTGCGTTACAGGGGACTGAAGCTTTCTTT. It encodes CSALQGTEAFF.